This T cell receptor beta chain was sequenced in a study of cytomegalovirus exposure and HLA in healthy donors. Germline-derived CDR1 and CDR2 are LNHDA and SQIVND (reference sequence). V lost 4 bases to trimming and J lost 10 bases, with 11 bases between them. The CDR3 extends over 12 amino acids. About this clone itself: Its antigen remains unknown.

Produced via immunoSEQ multiplex PCR; TCRdb's table is partial and in-frame only. The table lists roughly 240,000 clones, around nine tenths of them singletons. From the approximately 120-subject validation cohort, which was separate from the roughly 700-subject first cohort, the donors were drawn. Study results and limitations: Many donors shared some public TCRs, even though most TCR sequences were rare.

The source material was PBMCs. The TCR sequence derives from a man younger than 30 in good health and CMV-seronegative. The chain recombines TRBV19 with TRBJ2-1; the D gene is possibly TRBD2 (5 bases). The DNA of the CDR3 is TGTGCCAGTAGTACAGCTAGCAGAGAGCAGTTCTTC. It is translated as CASSTASREQFF.